This T cell receptor beta chain is drawn from a study of blood T cell repertoires in COVID-19. Study-wide background: Both acute and convalescent COVID-19 samples were obtained from the United States, Italy and Spain. The analysed material was cDNA or gDNA that came from T cells, B-cell-depleted T cells, or PBMCs.

Participants came from around 25 US areas, aged roughly 18 to 100 years. Assignment of participants to cohorts was predicated upon participant-reported clinical history. The data were produced by immunoSEQ multiplex PCR, yet TCRdb's version contains in-frame clones alone and is incomplete. This table has roughly 200,000 clones, approximately 82% appearing once. The CDR3 covers 15 residues. The V gene lost 3 bases and the J gene lost 1 base, with 12 bases spanning the gap. The germline CDR1 and CDR2 sequences are LNHNV and YYDKDF (reference sequence). The clonotype originates from a woman in her sixties or seventies with acute COVID-19. Sequenced input: PBMCs or T cells enriched from blood (not recorded which). The gene calls are TRBV15 and TRBJ1-1, with D perhaps TRBD1 (5 bases). CDR3 sequence reads: CATSRAGGGNTEAFF. DNA for the CDR3: TGTGCCACCAGCAGGGCTGGGGGGGGGAACACTGAAGCTTTCTTT.